This T cell receptor beta chain was sequenced during a study of response to subunit inactivated influenza vaccine listed by TCRdb under 2018. Regarding the study in general: Deep quantitative T cell receptor repertoire profiling was used in the study to track responses to a trivalent subunit inactivated influenza vaccine. General findings and caveats noted by the study authors: The authors proposed that each seasonal influenza vaccination may bring in only a limited number of new T cells.

Preparation of the library involved RT-PCR. Sequencing instrument: Illumina HiSeq 2500. TCRdb passed the public sequencing reads through fastp at Q25 and MiXCR, retaining productive beta sequences. A single entry per CDR3 protein holds the most common genes and DNA from its merged rows. Here the sample has more than 150,000 distinct CDR3 sequences; 9.2% occur a single time. The leading ten clones occupy about a tenth of the sample. This clonotype was counted many times. The antigen it binds to is not known. The record has no base qualities; no much larger clone is one base away. Trimming costs V 5 bases and J 4 bases, and their ends lie 15 bases apart. The CDR1 and CDR2 encoded by the germline V gene (reference sequence) are DFQATT and SNEGSKA. Its CDR3 holds 14 amino acids, cysteine through phenylalanine. Kept here is only the CDR3 DNA, which spans 42 bases and is read in frame from base 1.

This sequence was found in a man aged 45-65 years who received an inactivated influenza vaccine. Donor details come from another sample of the same person, matched by shared clones. The sample here was non-naive T cells sorted from PBMCs, taken on the day of vaccination. The cell subset or site tag for this specimen amounts to: memory T cell fraction. Rearrangement joined TRBV20-1 to TRBJ2-1, with the D gene tentatively TRBD1 or TRBD2, based on 5 matching bases in each. The sequenced DNA: TGCAGTGCTGGCCGGGACCCAGTTTACAATGAGCAGTTCTTC. This sequence encodes CSAGRDPVYNEQFF.